This T cell receptor beta chain was obtained from a study of cytomegalovirus exposure and HLA in healthy donors. CDR1 is SGHAT and CDR2 is FQNNGV in the germline V gene. The junction had 6 bases not matched to a gene; V was cut back by 1 base and J by 10 bases. The CDR3 runs 14 residues. Primers: 60 Vbeta forward and 13 Jbeta reverse. Sequencing was performed with immunoSEQ multiplex PCR; in TCRdb, only in-frame clones are kept and a portion is missing. The sample records roughly 43,000 clones, 50% to 75% being singletons. Sequencing used PBMCs. The chain joins TRBV11-2 to TRBJ2-7; 11 bases fit TRBD2. The origin of this receptor is a human donor in good health. CDR3 in amino acids: CASSLGLLAGGQYF. CDR3 DNA sequence: TGTGCCAGCAGCTTAGGGCTCCTAGCGGGGGGACAGTACTTC.